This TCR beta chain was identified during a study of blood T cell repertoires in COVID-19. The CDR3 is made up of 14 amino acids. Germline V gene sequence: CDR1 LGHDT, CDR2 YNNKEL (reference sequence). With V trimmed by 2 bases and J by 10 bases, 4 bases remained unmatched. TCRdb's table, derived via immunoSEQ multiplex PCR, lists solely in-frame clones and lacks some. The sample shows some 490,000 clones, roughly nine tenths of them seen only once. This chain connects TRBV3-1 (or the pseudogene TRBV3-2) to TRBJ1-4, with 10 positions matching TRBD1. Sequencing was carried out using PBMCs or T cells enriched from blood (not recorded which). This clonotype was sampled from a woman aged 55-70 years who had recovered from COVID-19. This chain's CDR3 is CASSQNGDRGKLFF. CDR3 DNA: TGTGCCAGCAGCCAAAATGGGGACAGGGGAAAACTGTTTTTT.